This is a list of T cell receptor beta chains from one sample in a study of T-cell memory formation after mild COVID-19. TCRdb used MiXCR to reprocess the 5' RACE reads, holding one entry per CDR3 protein. Here the sample spans a few hundred thousand distinct CDR3 sequences, about 23% being singletons. Specimen: PBMCs or a T cell subset sorted from them (not recorded which). All receptors come from an adult woman who had mild COVID-19 (a few samples of this study predate the infection). Cell type and time point are not known. The conserved cysteine and the conserved F or W are not part of the CDR3 here. Fields, in order: CDR3 length, D gene, V gene, J gene, CDR3 protein. D genes are given only for firm matches.

length: 13
D: .
V: TRBV15
J: TRBJ2-5
CDR3: ATSRDVRGRETQY

length: 12
D: .
V: TRBV5-1
J: TRBJ2-7
CDR3: ASSQSGSAYEQY

length: 12
D: .
V: TRBV20-1
J: TRBJ2-3
CDR3: SARAQVGGDTQY

length: 11
D: .
V: TRBV27
J: TRBJ1-1
CDR3: ASRLYWNTEAF

length: 15
D: .
V: TRBV12-3/TRBV12-4
J: TRBJ1-1
CDR3: ASSFQFSRARNTEAF

length: 13
D: .
V: TRBV5-4
J: TRBJ2-7
CDR3: ASSSGYRASYEQY

length: 12
D: TRBD1
V: TRBV6-5
J: TRBJ1-1
CDR3: ASSHRTDRGEAF

length: 11
D: .
V: TRBV15
J: TRBJ2-7
CDR3: ATSAGLGYEQY

length: 12
D: .
V: TRBV5-1
J: TRBJ1-1
CDR3: ASSLDAAGTEAF

length: 13
D: TRBD1
V: TRBV5-1
J: TRBJ1-2
CDR3: ASRTAGQGIYGYT

length: 13
D: .
V: TRBV24-1
J: TRBJ2-4
CDR3: ATSEPLAGKNIQY

length: 12
D: .
V: TRBV7-9
J: TRBJ2-3
CDR3: ASSLVSATDTQY

length: 12
D: .
V: TRBV7-2
J: TRBJ2-1
CDR3: ASSLNGRGAEQF

length: 12
D: TRBD2
V: TRBV15
J: TRBJ2-5
CDR3: ATSRGLHQETQY

length: 13
D: .
V: TRBV20-1
J: TRBJ1-3
CDR3: SARDGQLSGNTIY

length: 11
D: TRBD1
V: TRBV12-3/TRBV12-4
J: TRBJ2-7
CDR3: ASSFTTGGEQY

length: 22
D: TRBD2
V: TRBV5-1
J: TRBJ2-1
CDR3: ASSSTPPFTLAGAIPTIDNEQF

length: 9
D: .
V: TRBV30
J: TRBJ1-1
CDR3: AWGPDTEAF

length: 17
D: TRBD2
V: TRBV7-8
J: TRBJ2-5
CDR3: ASSYGFLAGGPKSETQY

length: 16
D: TRBD2
V: TRBV4-2
J: TRBJ2-1
CDR3: ASSQETSGSSPYNEQF

length: 16
D: TRBD1
V: TRBV20-1
J: TRBJ1-1
CDR3: SARDGMLGQGGLTEAF

length: 10
D: TRBD2
V: TRBV20-1
J: TRBJ2-7
CDR3: SGRGVAYEQY

length: 12
D: .
V: TRBV7-2
J: TRBJ1-2
CDR3: ASRSGGGNYGYT

length: 14
D: .
V: TRBV24-1
J: TRBJ2-1
CDR3: ATSDPNIGIYNEQF

length: 11
D: .
V: TRBV20-1
J: TRBJ1-2
CDR3: SASEQVNYGYT

length: 12
D: .
V: TRBV6-5
J: TRBJ1-1
CDR3: ASSSGQSRTEAF

length: 16
D: TRBD2
V: TRBV27
J: TRBJ2-1
CDR3: ASSPIRLAGGLYNEQF

length: 17
D: TRBD2
V: TRBV12-3/TRBV12-4
J: TRBJ2-3
CDR3: ASSFGFVGAGATVDTQY

length: 14
D: TRBD2
V: TRBV5-6
J: TRBJ2-1
CDR3: ASSVGGTSGYNEQF

length: 13
D: TRBD1
V: TRBV5-1
J: TRBJ2-2
CDR3: ASSLWQGATGELF

length: 13
D: .
V: TRBV14
J: TRBJ2-2
CDR3: ASRQRDSNTGELF

length: 12
D: .
V: TRBV29-1
J: TRBJ1-1
CDR3: SVGDRTSNTEAF

length: 14
D: .
V: TRBV19
J: TRBJ1-6
CDR3: ASSPQGSSYNSPLH

length: 13
D: .
V: TRBV20-1
J: TRBJ2-7
CDR3: SARAVTTFHYEQY

length: 14
D: .
V: TRBV4-1
J: TRBJ2-1
CDR3: ASSQVERSSYNEQF

length: 12
D: .
V: TRBV28
J: TRBJ1-2
CDR3: ASSFGRGPYGYT

length: 11
D: .
V: TRBV7-2
J: TRBJ2-1
CDR3: ASSLALGNEQF

length: 14
D: TRBD1
V: TRBV14
J: TRBJ2-1
CDR3: ASRQQGALFDNEQF

length: 9
D: .
V: TRBV12-3/TRBV12-4
J: TRBJ2-5
CDR3: ASSFTETQY